Presented here are 2 T cell receptor beta chains from one specimen sequenced in a study of identical twins. TCRdb independently ran MiXCR on the 5' RACE reads; one entry per CDR3 protein. The data hold 250,000 or so distinct CDR3 sequences, with roughly 8.7% observed a single time. These data also featured in a second study, about yellow fever vaccine responses in identical twins.

The material sequenced was CD8+ T cells sorted from blood. These receptors were collected from a woman between 18 and 29 years old in good health.

This chain links TRBV4-2 with TRBJ2-1; D may be TRBD2 (5 bases). Germline CDR1 is LGHNA and CDR2 is YNFKEQ. The CDR3 is made up of 15 amino acids. Deletions cut 5 bases from V and 7 bases from J, with 18 bases between. In DNA form, the CDR3 reads TGTGCCAGCAGCGAAGTCCTCCTTTCGGGGAATGAGCAGTTCTTC. This sequence encodes CASSEVLLSGNEQFF.

The chain joins TRBV20-1 to TRBJ2-7, with 11 bases identical to TRBD2. Germline values: CDR1 DFQATT, CDR2 SNEGSKA (reference sequence). Trimming took 5 bases from V and 7 from J; bases not matched to a gene: 13. The CDR3 is 15 residues long. The CDR3 sequence is CSAEVVSGGALEQYF. DNA for the CDR3: TGCAGTGCTGAGGTGGTTAGCGGGGGGGCTTTAGAGCAGTACTTC.